A single sample gave rise to the 16 T cell receptor beta chains below, sequenced in a study of vaccination effects on CD4 cells after COVID-19. Sequencing used immunoSEQ multiplex PCR; TCRdb keeps in-frame clones, though not all of them. The sample holds tens of thousands of clones, around 76% seen once. Peptide-pool stimulation followed by sequencing identified expanded antigen-specific CD4+ clonotypes in the ViraFEST assay. Following 10 days of culture, CD4+ T cells were isolated. The person's infection with SARS-CoV-2, confirmed by PCR, took place between March and December 2020. These receptors' antigens are unknown. The sample consisted of CD4+ T cells from PBMCs cultured with HIV peptides, taken before COVID-19 vaccination. As to subset: HIV-1 Nef peptide pool negative control/reference culture. The receptors shown here come from a human donor who had a prior SARS-CoV-2 infection.

This clone was observed a few times. The chain employs TRBV7-3 and TRBJ2-5; 7 bases are a match to TRBD2. Germline CDR1 reads SGHTA; CDR2 reads FQGTGA. The CDR3 is 13 amino acids. The junction had 5 bases not matched to a gene; V was cut back by 5 bases and J by 5 bases. Here the CDR3 reads CASSPRTRETQYF. The CDR3, as DNA: TGTGCCAGCAGCCCAAGGACTAGGGAGACCCAGTACTTC. Drawing the rest from reference TRBV7-3 and TRBJ2-5, the complete variable domain is GAGVSQTPSNKVTEKGKYVELRCDPISGHTALYWYRQSLGQGPEFLIYFQGTGAADDSGLPNDRFFAVRPEGSVSTLKIQRTERGDSAVYLCASSPRTRETQYFGPGTRLLVL.

This chain connects TRBV27 to TRBJ2-3; D could derive from TRBD1 or TRBD2 (5 bases each). Trimming cost V 7 bases and J 1 base, with 15 bases left between them. The CDR3 has 15 amino acids. Germline V lookup: CDR1 MNHEY, CDR2 SMNVEV (reference sequence). The CDR3 DNA reads as TGTGCCAGCAAACTACTTTGGGGACGCACAGATACGCAGTATTTT. Translating it yields CASKLLWGRTDTQYF.

The chain carries TRBV12-3 or TRBV12-4 and TRBJ2-7; a possible D gene is TRBD1 (5 bases). CDR3 size: 13 residues. V shed 8 bases and J shed 0 bases, with 11 bases lying between them. CDR3 in amino acids: CASGKGASYEQYF. As DNA, the CDR3 is TGTGCCAGCGGAAAAGGGGCCTCCTACGAGCAGTACTTC.

This clone was seen just once. V and J are TRBV11-2 and TRBJ1-5; a weak D match, TRBD1 (5 bases). The germline V and J ends were trimmed by 5 bases and 1 base, with 12 bases remaining between them. Germline CDR1 SGHAT, CDR2 FQNNGV. This CDR3 region has 15 residues. CDR3 DNA sequence: TGTGCCAGCAGCCACGGGGCCAGCAGCAATCAGCCCCAGCATTTT. Translated: CASSHGASSNQPQHF.

The chain carries TRBV30 and TRBJ1-6; D ambiguous. Trimming removed 3 bases from V and 5 bases from J, with 11 bases in between. Germline V CDR1 and CDR2: GTSNPN, SVGIG (reference sequence). This CDR3 spans 14 amino acids. The chain's CDR3 is CAWRSLWDNSPLHF. The CDR3, as DNA: TGTGCCTGGAGAAGTCTCTGGGATAATTCACCCCTCCACTTT.

The rearrangement joins TRBV5-1 to TRBJ1-3; D not resolved. This CDR3 comprises 15 residues. The V end lost 0 bases, the J end lost 0 bases, and 7 bases lay between the germline ends. From germline, CDR1 is SGHRS and CDR2 YFSETQ. The CDR3 here is CASSLDALSGNTIYF. The CDR3 bases are TGCGCCAGCAGCTTGGATGCACTCTCTGGAAACACCATATATTTT.

The CDR3 sequence: CASSQVGLDTQYF. CDR3 nucleotide sequence: TGTGCCAGCAGCCAAGTTGGTTTGGATACGCAGTATTTT. This rearrangement joins TRBV14 to TRBJ2-3; no clear D gene. Germline loops: CDR1 SGHDN, CDR2 FVKESK. V dropped 1 base and J dropped 6 bases, with 8 bases sitting between them. The CDR3 totals 13 residues.

By share, this clone counts as medium-sized. The V gene is TRBV30, the J gene TRBJ1-4, with D maybe TRBD1 (5 bases). Deletions cut 4 bases from V and 8 bases from J, with 11 bases between. There are 12 residues in the CDR3. CDR1 is GTSNPN, CDR2 SVGIG, per germline (reference sequence). Here the CDR3 DNA reads TGTGCCTGGAAAGGGGTTGGGGAAAAACTGTTTTTT. It codes for CAWKGVGEKLFF.

CDR3 bases: TGTGCCAGCTCACTAGCGGGGGGGCCCCATGAGCAGTTCTTC. It encodes CASSLAGGPHEQFF. The chain joins TRBV25-1 to TRBJ2-1, with 13 bases aligning to TRBD2. The CDR3 extends over 14 amino acids. Germline V gene lookup returns CDR1 MGHDK and CDR2 SYGVNS. J lost 8 bases, V lost 8 bases, and 6 bases had no gene match.

This chain uses TRBV9 with TRBJ2-3; D perhaps matches TRBD2 (6 bases). The CDR3 covers 15 residues. Looked up from germline, CDR1 is SGDLS and CDR2 is YYNGEE. With 5 bases removed from V and 2 bases from J, the gap between germline ends came to 15 bases. CDR3 amino acids: CASRTTGLLTDTQYF. CDR3 nucleotide sequence: TGTGCCAGCAGGACGACGGGACTCCTCACAGATACGCAGTATTTT.

The chain recombines TRBV6-1 with TRBJ2-7; possible D gene TRBD2, 5 bases. The germline V and J ends were trimmed by 1 base and 2 bases, with 12 bases remaining between them. The CDR3 length is 15 residues. Germline loops: CDR1 MNHNS, CDR2 SASEGT. CDR3 amino acids: CASSEVLTGTYEQYF. The CDR3 nucleotides read TGTGCCAGCAGTGAAGTACTGACCGGGACCTACGAGCAGTACTTC.

The chain links TRBV5-1 to TRBJ2-2, with D perhaps matching TRBD1 (6 bases). There are 17 residues in the CDR3. Trimming shortened V by 0 bases and J by 1 base, and 13 bases separated the two germline ends. Per the germline V gene, CDR1 is SGHRS and CDR2 is YFSETQ. In DNA form, the CDR3 reads TGCGCCAGCAGCTTGGCATCCGGACAGCTGAACACCGGGGAGCTGTTTTTT. Its protein product is CASSLASGQLNTGELFF. The full variable domain, completed using reference TRBV5-1 and TRBJ2-2, is KAGVTQTPRYLIKTRGQQVTLSCSPISGHRSVSWYQQTPGQGLQFLFEYFSETQRNKGNFPGRFSGRQFSNSRSEMNVSTLELGDSALYLCASSLASGQLNTGELFFGEGSRLTVL.

This clone appeared a few times. This sequence joins TRBV30 and TRBJ1-6; D unclear. Trimming removed 0 bases from V and 5 bases from J, with 5 bases in between. Germline V lookup: CDR1 GTSNPN, CDR2 SVGIG (reference sequence). The length of the CDR3 is 13 residues. CDR3 region: CAWSVRNNSPLHF. In nucleotides, the CDR3 is TGTGCCTGGAGTGTACGGAATAATTCACCCCTCCACTTT.

This clone has just a few counts. The rearrangement links TRBV7-9 to TRBJ2-2; 9 bases match TRBD2. The V segment lost 6 bases and the J segment 6 bases; nucleotides outside the gene matches: 11. There are 16 residues in the CDR3. Germline CDR1 SEHNR, CDR2 FQNEAQ (reference sequence). DNA for the CDR3: TGTGCCAGCAGAGGATTATTAGCGGGAGCGGCCGGGGAGCTGTTTTTT. Translation: CASRGLLAGAAGELFF.

This chain joins TRBV7-2 and TRBJ2-1; D might be TRBD2 (6 bases). Germline V gene data show CDR1 as SGHTA and CDR2 as FQGNSA. The CDR3 length is 15 residues. V lost 5 bases and J 6 bases, leaving 17 bases between the germline ends. DNA for the CDR3: TGTGCCAGCAGCGTCACCCCGGGACTCGGCAATGAGCAGTTCTTC. Translation: CASSVTPGLGNEQFF.

The genes are TRBV5-4 and TRBJ2-5, with D tentatively TRBD1 (5 bases). Trimming shortened V by 1 base and J by 1 base, and 11 bases separated the two germline ends. The germline CDR1 and CDR2 sequences are SGHNT and YYREEE (reference sequence). The CDR3 extends over 15 amino acids. CDR3 in amino acids: CASSLKTEIQETQYF. The CDR3 DNA is TGTGCCAGCAGCTTGAAGACAGAAATCCAAGAGACCCAGTACTTC.